The 29 T cell receptor beta chains reported below all come from one sample, sequenced in a study of graft-versus-host responses after intestinal transplantation. Antigen specificity for these receptors is unknown. Profiled with immunoSEQ multiplex PCR; TCRdb holds only in-frame clones, not every one. The sample lists some 130,000 clones; 85% to 95% were seen once. The sample here was unstimulated CD4+ T cells sorted from spleen or lymph node cells, taken before intestinal transplant. These receptors were collected from a human donor who received an intestinal transplant.

The chain links TRBV21-1 to TRBJ1-2. TRBV21-1 is flagged as a pseudogene. The CDR3 is 22 amino acids. CDR3 amino acids: CASSKGPVLSSGGAGTRVGYTF. CDR3 DNA sequence: TGTGCCAGCAGCAAAGGCCCTGTTCTCAGCTCGGGGGGAGCAGGGACGAGGGTGGGCTACACCTTC.

The rearrangement joins TRBV28 to TRBJ1-2, with D hard to call. The CDR3 runs to 15 residues. CDR1 and CDR2 (germline): MDHEN, SYDVKM. V gave up 5 bases and J gave up 4 bases, with 17 bases separating them. The CDR3 sequence is CASSPGRHHSYGYTF. The CDR3 DNA reads TGTGCCAGCAGTCCAGGTCGCCATCACAGCTATGGCTACACCTTC.

The chain combines TRBV29-1 with TRBJ1-2; D remains ambiguous. CDR1 is SQVTM and CDR2 is ANQGSEA in the germline V gene. This CDR3 has 11 residues. Deletions cut 3 bases from V and 8 bases from J, with 10 bases between. CDR3 sequence: CSVDLGGGYTF. In DNA, the CDR3 is TGCAGCGTTGATTTAGGAGGAGGCTACACCTTC. Variable domain in full (rest from reference TRBV29-1 and TRBJ1-2): SAVISQKPSRDICQRGTSLTIQCQVDSQVTMMFWYRQQPGQSLTLIATANQGSEATYESGFVIDKFPISRPNLTFSTLTVSNMSPEDSSIYLCSVDLGGGYTFGSGTRLTVV.

The chain couples TRBV5-6 to TRBJ1-1; TRBD1 agrees at 7 bases. The germline V gene encodes CDR1 SGHDT and CDR2 YYEEEE. V trimming: 4 bases; J trimming: 4 bases; junction bases outside the gene matches: 10. The CDR3 has 15 residues. The CDR3 loop reads CASSKWTGSGTEAFF. CDR3 bases: TGTGCCAGCAGCAAATGGACAGGCTCGGGCACTGAAGCTTTCTTT.

About this clone itself: A junction end diverges from the germline sequence, so it may reflect a read error. Written as DNA, the CDR3 is TGTGCTAGCAGCCTAGGGGGGACAGTATCAGAGACCCAGTACTTC. It specifies CASSLGGTVSETQYF. J is TRBJ2-5 and V is TRBV7-7; the D gene is possibly TRBD1 (7 bases). This CDR3 region has 15 residues. Germline V gene sequence: CDR1 SSHAT, CDR2 FNYEAQ (reference sequence).

The J gene is TRBJ2-7, the V gene TRBV27, with D unresolved. This CDR3 is built from 15 residues. V lost 5 bases and J 4 bases, leaving 18 bases between the germline ends. CDR1 and CDR2 from the germline V gene are MNHEY and SMNVEV (reference sequence). The CDR3 is CASSTTWGTPYEQYF. The CDR3 nucleotides read TGTGCCAGCAGTACCACATGGGGTACTCCTTACGAGCAGTACTTC.

V and J are TRBV6-1 and TRBJ2-3; TRBD2 matches at 8 bases. V lost 4 bases, J lost 1 base, and 4 bases stayed unmatched. Germline assignment: CDR1 MNHNS and CDR2 SASEGT. This CDR3 has 15 amino acids. The CDR3 DNA follows: TGTGCCAGCAGTGTGATGCGGGAGGGCACAGATACGCAGTATTTT. This sequence encodes CASSVMREGTDTQYF.

The chain employs TRBV28 and TRBJ2-7; D is undetermined. CDR1 and CDR2 from the germline V gene are MDHEN and SYDVKM. V was trimmed by 5 bases and J by 3 bases, leaving 5 bases between them. The CDR3 totals 11 residues. CDR3 nucleotide sequence: TGTGCCAGCAGTCCTCTCTACGAGCAGTACTTC. It yields the protein CASSPLYEQYF.

This chain uses TRBV18 with TRBJ2-3; D may be TRBD2 (6 bases). CDR1 is KGHSH, CDR2 LQKENI, per germline. V was shortened by 0 bases and J by 7 bases, with 17 bases between the two germline ends. The length of the CDR3 is 16 residues. The CDR3 DNA sequence: TGTGCCAGCTCACCACCGCCTCCGACTGGGGGGAATACGCAGTATTTT. Translated, it gives CASSPPPPTGGNTQYF.

The V gene is TRBV11-2, the J gene TRBJ2-1, with D perhaps TRBD1 or TRBD2 (6 bases each). Trimming pared 7 bases from V and 4 bases from J, leaving 11 bases between. CDR1 and CDR2 from the germline V gene are SGHAT and FQNNGV. This CDR3 is built from 13 residues. This CDR3 reads CASNRGGYNEQFF. As DNA, the CDR3 is TGTGCCAGCAACCGAGGGGGGTACAATGAGCAGTTCTTC.

This CDR3 reads CASSLAWGALEQYF. CDR3 DNA sequence: TGCGCCAGCAGCTTGGCCTGGGGGGCCCTCGAGCAGTACTTC. J is TRBJ2-7 and V is TRBV5-1; D is tentatively TRBD1 or TRBD2 (6 bases each). V lost 0 bases and J lost 6, with 13 bases in between. The CDR3 is 14 residues long. CDR1 and CDR2 (germline): SGHRS, YFSETQ.

The V and J genes are TRBV6-1 and TRBJ1-5; D uncertain. V was trimmed by 4 bases and J by 0 bases, leaving 10 bases between them. From germline, CDR1 is MNHNS and CDR2 SASEGT. This CDR3 has 15 amino acids. CDR3 coding DNA: TGTGCCAGCAGTGCCGGCCCGATTAGCAATCAGCCCCAGCATTTT. Residues: CASSAGPISNQPQHF.

This chain uses TRBV5-3 with TRBJ2-7; 9 bases align to TRBD1. Being an ORF, TRBV5-3 has a function that is uncertain. J gave up 4 bases and V 5 bases, and 13 bases lay outside the gene matches. The CDR3 length is 16 residues. Here the CDR3 reads CARSHVDRDRDYEQYF. CDR3 nucleotide sequence: TGTGCCAGAAGTCATGTGGACCGGGACAGGGATTACGAGCAGTACTTC.

V and J are TRBV5-1 and TRBJ1-2, with 10 bases fitting TRBD1. The CDR3 has 13 residues. After removal of 5 bases from V and 8 bases from J, the junction contained 6 bases not matched to a gene. Germline CDR1 and CDR2: SGHRS and YFSETQ. CDR3 DNA sequence: TGCGCCAGCAGAGAGACAGGGGGCGCGGGCTACACCTTC. Encoded protein: CASRETGGAGYTF.

This clone was seen only once. The genes are TRBV2 and TRBJ2-1; 8 nucleotides align to TRBD1. V shed 4 bases, J shed 5 bases, and the junction held 7 bases outside the gene matches. Germline assignment: CDR1 SNHLY and CDR2 FYNNEI. This CDR3 contains 15 residues. For the CDR3, the DNA is TGTGCCAGCAGTGTCGGACAGGGTAGAAACAATGAGCAGTTCTTC. It translates to CASSVGQGRNNEQFF.

The chain employs TRBV6-5 and TRBJ2-7, with D tentatively TRBD1 (5 bases). The germline V and J ends were trimmed by 5 bases and 0 bases, with 5 bases remaining between them. The CDR3 has 12 residues. Per the germline V gene, CDR1 is MNHEY and CDR2 is SVGAGI. The CDR3 region is CASSDSSYEQYF. CDR3 in DNA: TGTGCCAGCAGTGACAGCTCCTACGAGCAGTACTTC.

The chain links TRBV6-1 to TRBJ1-2; no firm D call. CDR3 length equals 14 residues. CDR1 MNHNS and CDR2 SASEGT come from the germline V gene. V lost 0 bases to trimming and J lost 5 bases, with 10 bases between them. The CDR3 DNA is TGTGCCAGCAGTGAAGCGATGTCAGGTTATGGCTACACCTTC. This gives the protein CASSEAMSGYGYTF.

The rearrangement links TRBV7-9 to TRBJ2-2; D is possibly TRBD2 (6 bases). This CDR3 has 17 residues. The V gene lost 6 bases and the J gene lost 1 base, with 18 bases spanning the gap. Germline V gene lookup returns CDR1 SEHNR and CDR2 FQNEAQ (reference sequence). CDR3 in DNA: TGTGCCAGCAGTCAGGGCCGGGCTAGCGAGAACACCGGGGAGCTGTTTTTT. It specifies CASSQGRASENTGELFF.

This sequence joins TRBV5-8 and TRBJ1-1; TRBD1 might be the D (5 bases). The V gene lost 2 bases and the J gene lost 4 bases, with 15 bases spanning the gap. The CDR3 spans 15 residues. In germline, CDR1 is SGHTS, CDR2 YDEGEE. The CDR3 nucleotides read TGTGCCAGCAGCTTAGTTCAGGGTTTAGGCACTGAAGCTTTCTTT. Encoded protein: CASSLVQGLGTEAFF.

The chain recombines TRBV6-6 with TRBJ1-5; 9 nucleotides agree with TRBD1. V was clipped by 8 bases and J by 7 bases; unmatched bases: 6. This CDR3 comprises 13 residues. The germline V gene encodes CDR1 MNHNY and CDR2 SVGAGI (reference sequence). The CDR3 DNA follows: TGTGCCAGCGGGACAGGGATGTGGCAGCCCCAGCATTTT. Amino acids: CASGTGMWQPQHF.

This chain links TRBV6-1 with TRBJ1-1; perhaps TRBD1 as D (6 bases). The germline V gene encodes CDR1 MNHNS and CDR2 SASEGT. Trimming cost V 2 bases and J 0 bases, with 10 bases left between them. CDR3 length equals 15 residues. CDR3 in amino acids: CASSETGTMNTEAFF. CDR3 in DNA: TGTGCCAGCAGTGAAACAGGGACCATGAACACTGAAGCTTTCTTT.

The table lists this clone with a count of one. V gene TRBV5-1 combines with J gene TRBJ2-7; D not certain. The germline V gene encodes CDR1 SGHRS and CDR2 YFSETQ. The length of the CDR3 is 13 residues. Trimming shortened V by 2 bases and J by 3 bases, and 9 bases separated the two germline ends. This CDR3 is CASSLSSGYEQYF. DNA of the CDR3: TGCGCCAGCAGCTTAAGTTCGGGCTACGAGCAGTACTTC.

A word on this clone: This CDR3 is also generated by other DNA sequences in the sample. This chain joins TRBV20-1 and TRBJ2-3; D is unclear. This CDR3 is built from 11 residues. Trimming cost V 5 bases and J 3 bases, with 6 bases left between them. CDR1 is DFQATT, CDR2 SNEGSKA, per germline (reference sequence). CDR3 bases: TGCAGTGCTTCCCGAACAGATACGCAGTATTTT. This gives the protein CSASRTDTQYF.

The J gene is TRBJ1-3, the V gene TRBV29-1; D ambiguous. The CDR3 sequence is 12 residues long. CDR1 and CDR2 (germline): SQVTM, ANQGSEA. V lost 0 bases and J 4 bases, leaving 4 bases between the germline ends. The CDR3 DNA reads as TGCAGCGTTGAAGATTCCGGAAACACCATATATTTT. Translating gives CSVEDSGNTIYF. Looking up the rest from reference TRBV29-1 and TRBJ1-3 gives the full variable domain: SAVISQKPSRDICQRGTSLTIQCQVDSQVTMMFWYRQQPGQSLTLIATANQGSEATYESGFVIDKFPISRPNLTFSTLTVSNMSPEDSSIYLCSVEDSGNTIYFGEGSWLTVV.

The rearrangement links TRBV30 to TRBJ1-2; D unclear. Between the trimmed V and J ends, which lost 2 bases and 2 bases, there was a span of 9 bases. Germline V gene lookup returns CDR1 GTSNPN and CDR2 SVGIG (reference sequence). The CDR3 sequence is 13 residues long. The CDR3 spells CAWSREANYGYTF. The CDR3 DNA reads as TGTGCCTGGAGTCGGGAGGCGAACTATGGCTACACCTTC. The full variable domain, rest sourced from reference TRBV30 and TRBJ1-2, is SQTIHQWPATLVQPVGSPLSLECTVEGTSNPNLYWYRQAAGRGLQLLFYSVGIGQISSEVPQNLSASRPQDRQFILSSKKLLLSDSGFYLCAWSREANYGYTFGSGTRLTVV.

J is TRBJ2-2 and V is TRBV7-8; D ambiguous. Per germline, CDR1 SGHVS and CDR2 FQNEAQ. V was cut by 6 bases and J by 5 bases, with 13 bases left in between. The CDR3 length is 14 residues. This CDR3 reads CASSGYRITGELFF. Here the CDR3 DNA reads TGTGCCAGCAGTGGCTACCGAATTACCGGGGAGCTGTTTTTT.

J is TRBJ2-3 and V is TRBV9; the match to TRBD2 covers 12 bases. J lost 5 bases, V lost 8 bases, and 6 bases had no gene match. The CDR3 runs to 14 residues. Germline assignment: CDR1 SGDLS and CDR2 YYNGEE. CDR3 nucleotide sequence: TGTGCCAGTGGACTAGCGGGACGGGTAGATACGCAGTATTTT. Protein: CASGLAGRVDTQYF.

V is TRBV27 and J is TRBJ1-2; 10 bases are a match to TRBD1. There are 17 residues in the CDR3. Germline V gene sequence: CDR1 MNHEY, CDR2 SMNVEV (reference sequence). V trimming: 2 bases; J trimming: 2 bases; junction bases outside the gene matches: 8. The CDR3 sequence is CASSLHPGQGNNYGYTF. The CDR3 coding sequence is TGTGCCAGCAGTTTACACCCGGGACAGGGGAACAACTATGGCTACACCTTC.

V and J are TRBV9 and TRBJ2-2; tentatively, D is TRBD2 (5 bases). Trimming took 0 bases from V and 0 from J, leaving 6 bases between them. The germline V gene encodes CDR1 SGDLS and CDR2 YYNGEE. This CDR3 has 15 amino acids. This chain's CDR3 is CASSVAGTNTGELFF. The CDR3 nucleotides read TGTGCCAGCAGCGTAGCCGGGACGAACACCGGGGAGCTGTTTTTT.